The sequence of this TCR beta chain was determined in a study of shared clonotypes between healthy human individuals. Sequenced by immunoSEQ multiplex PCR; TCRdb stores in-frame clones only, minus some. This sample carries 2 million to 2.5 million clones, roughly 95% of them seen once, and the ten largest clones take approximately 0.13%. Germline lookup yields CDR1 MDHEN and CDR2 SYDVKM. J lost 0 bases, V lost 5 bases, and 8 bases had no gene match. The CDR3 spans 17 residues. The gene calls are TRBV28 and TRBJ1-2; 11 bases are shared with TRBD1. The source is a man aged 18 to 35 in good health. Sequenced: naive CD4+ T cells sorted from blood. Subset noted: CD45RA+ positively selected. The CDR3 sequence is CASSEVTGQGANYGYTF. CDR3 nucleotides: TGTGCCAGCAGTGAAGTTACGGGACAGGGGGCTAACTATGGCTACACCTTC.